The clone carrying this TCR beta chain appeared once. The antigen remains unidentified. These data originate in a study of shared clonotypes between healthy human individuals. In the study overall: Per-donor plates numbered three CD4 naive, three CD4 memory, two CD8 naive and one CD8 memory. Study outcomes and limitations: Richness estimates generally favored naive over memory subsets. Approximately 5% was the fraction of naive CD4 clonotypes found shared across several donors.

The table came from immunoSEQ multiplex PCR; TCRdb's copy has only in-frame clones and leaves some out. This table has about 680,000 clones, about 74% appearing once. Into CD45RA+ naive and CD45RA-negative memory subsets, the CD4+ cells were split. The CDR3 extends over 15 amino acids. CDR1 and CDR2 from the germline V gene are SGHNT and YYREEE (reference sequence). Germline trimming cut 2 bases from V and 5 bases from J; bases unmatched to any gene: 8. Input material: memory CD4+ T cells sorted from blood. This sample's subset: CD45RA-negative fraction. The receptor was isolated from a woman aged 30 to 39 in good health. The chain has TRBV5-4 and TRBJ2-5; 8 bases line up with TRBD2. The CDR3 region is CASSFEAGVGETQYF. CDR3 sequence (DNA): TGTGCCAGCAGCTTTGAAGCGGGAGTCGGGGAGACCCAGTACTTC.